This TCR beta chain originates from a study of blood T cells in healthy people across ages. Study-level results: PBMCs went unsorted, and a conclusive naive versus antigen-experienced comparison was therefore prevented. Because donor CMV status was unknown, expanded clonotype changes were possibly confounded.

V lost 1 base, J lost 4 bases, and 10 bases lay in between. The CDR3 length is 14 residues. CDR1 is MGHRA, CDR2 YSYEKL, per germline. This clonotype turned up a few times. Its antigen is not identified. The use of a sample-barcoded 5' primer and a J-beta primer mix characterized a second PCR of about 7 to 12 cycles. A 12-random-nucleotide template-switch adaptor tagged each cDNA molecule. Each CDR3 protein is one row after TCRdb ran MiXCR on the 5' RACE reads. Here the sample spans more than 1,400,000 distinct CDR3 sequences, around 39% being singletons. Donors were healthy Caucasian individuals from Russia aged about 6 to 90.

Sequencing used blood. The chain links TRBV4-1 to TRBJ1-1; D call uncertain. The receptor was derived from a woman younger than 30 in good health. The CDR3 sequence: CASSQVGSGTEAFF. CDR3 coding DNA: TGCGCCAGCAGCCAAGTCGGGAGTGGCACTGAAGCTTTCTTT.